This TCR beta chain was captured in a study of technical replicates of blood from several donors. Germline V gene lookup returns CDR1 SGHRS and CDR2 YFSETQ. CDR3 size: 15 residues. Trimming took 1 base from V and 0 from J, leaving 9 bases between them. Method: immunoSEQ multiplex PCR; TCRdb's copy keeps in-frame clones and lacks some. The repertoire holds about 67,000 clones, with nearly 98% as singletons. The receptor's source is a human donor in good health. The J gene is TRBJ2-3, the V gene TRBV5-1; D ambiguous. The sequenced material came from T cells isolated from PBMCs. The CDR3 spells CASSLQDTSTDTQYF. The CDR3 DNA sequence: TGCGCCAGCAGCTTGCAGGATACTAGCACAGATACGCAGTATTTT.